This TCR beta chain stems from a study of blood T cells in healthy people across ages. Donors were healthy Caucasian individuals from Russia aged roughly 6 to 90. A second PCR of about 6 to 11 cycles used a sample-barcoded 5' primer and a J-beta primer mix. TCRdb itself ran the 5' RACE reads through MiXCR, one entry per CDR3 protein. The sample shows fewer than 750,000 distinct CDR3 sequences, 40% to 50% of them seen only once. The CDR3 sequence is 15 residues long. The junction had 12 bases not matched to a gene; V was cut back by 3 bases and J by 10 bases. Germline assignment: CDR1 SQVTM and CDR2 ANQGSEA.

The V call is TRBV29-1, the J call TRBJ2-1; 10 nucleotides line up with TRBD2. This sequence was found in a man at least 80 years old in good health. The sequencing input was blood. The CDR3 spells CSVDISSGSGWEQFF. CDR3 DNA sequence: TGCAGCGTTGATATATCTAGCGGGAGTGGGTGGGAGCAGTTCTTC.